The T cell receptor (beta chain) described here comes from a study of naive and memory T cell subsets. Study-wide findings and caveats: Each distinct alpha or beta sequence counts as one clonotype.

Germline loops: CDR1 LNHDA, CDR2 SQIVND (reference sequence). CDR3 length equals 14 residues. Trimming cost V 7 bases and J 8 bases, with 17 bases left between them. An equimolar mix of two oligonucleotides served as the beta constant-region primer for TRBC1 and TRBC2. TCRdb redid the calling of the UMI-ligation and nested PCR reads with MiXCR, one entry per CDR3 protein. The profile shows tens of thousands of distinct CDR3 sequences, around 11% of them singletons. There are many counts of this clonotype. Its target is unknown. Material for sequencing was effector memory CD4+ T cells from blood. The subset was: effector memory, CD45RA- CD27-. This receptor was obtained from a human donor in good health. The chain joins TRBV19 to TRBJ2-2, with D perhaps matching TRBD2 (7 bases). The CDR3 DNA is TGTGCCAGTACCACCGCCGGGGGGCATGGGGAGCTGTTTTTT. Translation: CASTTAGGHGELFF. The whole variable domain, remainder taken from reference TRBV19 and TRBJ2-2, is DGGITQSPKYLFRKEGQNVTLSCEQNLNHDAMYWYRQDPGQGLRLIYYSQIVNDFQKGDIAEGYSVSREKKESFPLTVTSAQKNPTAFYLCASTTAGGHGELFFGEGSRLTVL.